There are many counts of the clone carrying this TCR beta chain. Its antigen remains unidentified. Germline values: CDR1 DFQATT, CDR2 SNEGSKA (reference sequence). The CDR3 spans 11 residues. V shed 1 base and J shed 5 bases, with 5 bases lying between them. These data come from a study of neurological immune-mediated disorders. 5'RACE generated cDNA with 10-nucleotide random UMIs. Each CDR3 protein is one row after TCRdb ran MiXCR on the 5' RACE reads. There are 59,000 or so distinct CDR3 sequences in the sample; about 13% occur only once, and roughly 10% lies in the top ten. Study-level findings and limits: Private repertoires in all groups were suggested by the absence of shared CDR3 amino acid sequences among expanded clones across subjects.

The genes are TRBV20-1 and TRBJ2-5; D is ambiguous. The source is a woman aged 55-75 years with HTLV-1-associated myelopathy (HAM/TSP). Sequenced sample: PBMCs. CDR3 bases: TGCAGTGCTAGAGCTGGGGAGACCCAGTACTTC. Amino acid sequence: CSARAGETQYF.